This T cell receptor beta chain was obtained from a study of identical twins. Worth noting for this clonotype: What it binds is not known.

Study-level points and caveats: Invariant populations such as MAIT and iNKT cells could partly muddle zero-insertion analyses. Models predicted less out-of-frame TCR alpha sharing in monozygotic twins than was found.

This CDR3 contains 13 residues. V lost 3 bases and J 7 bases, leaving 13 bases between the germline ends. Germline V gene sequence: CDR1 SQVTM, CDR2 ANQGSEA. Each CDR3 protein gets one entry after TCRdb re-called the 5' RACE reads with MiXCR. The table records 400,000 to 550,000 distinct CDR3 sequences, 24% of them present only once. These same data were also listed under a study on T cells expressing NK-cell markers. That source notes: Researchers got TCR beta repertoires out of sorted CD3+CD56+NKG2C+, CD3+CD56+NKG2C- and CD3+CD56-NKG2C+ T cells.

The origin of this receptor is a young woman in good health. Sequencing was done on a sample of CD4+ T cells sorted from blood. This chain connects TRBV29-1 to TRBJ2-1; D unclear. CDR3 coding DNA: TGCAGCGTTGATGAGCAGGCTACTAATGAGCAGTTCTTC. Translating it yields CSVDEQATNEQFF.